The clone carrying this T cell receptor beta chain was observed at least ten times. Its antigen is as yet unknown. This specimen belongs to a study of post-analysis software for immune sequencing data. Study results and limitations: Five or six TRBV segments were more frequent in patients than controls; TRBV5-6, TRBV5-1 and TRBV20-1 belonged to this group. Under the F measure, samples that were prepared in one batch clustered strongly together.

The germline gives CDR1 LGHNA, CDR2 YNFKEQ. CDR3 size: 16 residues. Trimming cost V 0 bases and J 3 bases, with 15 bases left between them. cDNA libraries of TCR beta carried unique molecular identifiers. Approximately 0.5 million cDNA molecules were recovered from an input of roughly 0.85 to 10 million T cells. TCRdb redid the calling of the PCR reads with MiXCR, one entry per CDR3 protein. Seen here are 750,000 to 950,000 distinct CDR3 sequences, approximately 44% observed once, and the top ten hold approximately 5%. Specimen: blood. This TCR was sampled from a girl aged 5 to 17 with multiple sclerosis. The J gene is TRBJ2-7, the V gene TRBV4-2; D perhaps matches TRBD2 (5 bases). The CDR3 here is CASSQEALARGYEQYF. For the CDR3, the DNA is TGTGCCAGCAGCCAAGAAGCTCTAGCCCGAGGCTACGAGCAGTACTTC.